These T cell receptor beta chains were read from a single sample in a study of T cell responses to AZD1222 COVID-19 vaccine. Using immunoSEQ multiplex PCR, the repertoire was profiled, and TCRdb retains in-frame clones only, with some absent. Altogether 100,000 to 150,000 clones are present, approximately 90% being singletons, with the ten largest covering about 7.4%. The sequencing here drew on peripheral blood, taken 28 days after the second AZD1222 dose. Source of these receptors: an adult who received the AZD1222 COVID-19 vaccine. The CDR3 runs from the conserved cysteine through the conserved F or W. A D gene is named only where the DNA matches it firmly. Clone size appears in some rows only: once, few, many, or a class for an expanded clone.

v_gene: TRBV10-1; abundance: -; len: 12; j_gene: TRBJ2-7; d_gene: -; CDR3nt: TGCGCCAGCAGTGACAGGCTCTACGAGCAGTACTTC; CDR3aa: CASSDRLYEQYF
v_gene: TRBV6-2/TRBV6-3; abundance: -; len: 14; j_gene: TRBJ2-7; d_gene: TRBD2; CDR3nt: TGTGCCAGCAGTTATACAGCGGGAGTCAACGAGCAGTACTTC; CDR3aa: CASSYTAGVNEQYF
v_gene: TRBV10-3; abundance: -; len: 13; j_gene: TRBJ2-7; d_gene: -; CDR3nt: TGTGCCATCAGTACGGACATTACCTACGAGCAGTACTTC; CDR3aa: CAISTDITYEQYF
v_gene: TRBV7-3; abundance: -; len: 15; j_gene: TRBJ2-7; d_gene: TRBD2; CDR3nt: TGTGCCAGCAGTCCACGACTAGCCGGGGCCTACGAGCAGTACTTC; CDR3aa: CASSPRLAGAYEQYF
v_gene: TRBV30; abundance: -; len: 16; j_gene: TRBJ1-5; d_gene: -; CDR3nt: TGTGCCTGGAGTGTACTTCCCCGGGGGAGCAATCAGCCCCAGCATTTT; CDR3aa: CAWSVLPRGSNQPQHF
v_gene: TRBV5-1; abundance: -; len: 16; j_gene: TRBJ1-4; d_gene: TRBD1; CDR3nt: TGCGCCATCGAAGAGGAAAGGGACAGATGGAATGAAAAACTGTTTTTT; CDR3aa: CAIEEERDRWNEKLFF
v_gene: TRBV9; abundance: -; len: 14; j_gene: TRBJ2-5; d_gene: -; CDR3nt: TGTGCCAGCAGCGTAGCGGGGGCAGGGGAGACCCAGTACTTC; CDR3aa: CASSVAGAGETQYF
v_gene: TRBV5-1; abundance: -; len: 16; j_gene: TRBJ2-5; d_gene: TRBD1; CDR3nt: TGCGCCAGCAGCATCCGGGACAGGGGCTACCAAGAGACCCAGTACTTC; CDR3aa: CASSIRDRGYQETQYF
v_gene: TRBV30; abundance: once; len: 13; j_gene: TRBJ2-3; d_gene: -; CDR3nt: TGTGCCTGGAGTTGGAGCAGCACAGATACGCAGTATTTT; CDR3aa: CAWSWSSTDTQYF
v_gene: TRBV18; abundance: -; len: 15; j_gene: TRBJ2-5; d_gene: -; CDR3nt: TGTGCCAGCTCACCGGGAGTCGGAGGGCAAGAGACCCAGTACTTC; CDR3aa: CASSPGVGGQETQYF
v_gene: TRBV3-1/TRBV3-2; abundance: -; len: 13; j_gene: TRBJ1-2; d_gene: -; CDR3nt: TGTGCCAGCAGCCAAGATGGTTTAAGGGGCTACACCTTC; CDR3aa: CASSQDGLRGYTF
v_gene: TRBV11-2; abundance: -; len: 12; j_gene: TRBJ2-7; d_gene: -; CDR3nt: TGTGCCAGCAGCCCAAGCTCCTACGAGCAGTACTTC; CDR3aa: CASSPSSYEQYF
v_gene: TRBV21-1; abundance: -; len: 11; j_gene: TRBJ2-7; d_gene: -; CDR3nt: TGTGCCAGCAGCAAAGATCGGAAGCAGTACTTC; CDR3aa: CASSKDRKQYF
v_gene: TRBV21-1; abundance: -; len: 12; j_gene: TRBJ1-1; d_gene: -; CDR3nt: TGTGCCAGCAGCAAAGCAGGTAACACCGCTTTCTTT; CDR3aa: CASSKAGNTAFF
v_gene: TRBV6-6; abundance: few; len: 14; j_gene: TRBJ1-5; d_gene: -; CDR3nt: TGTGCCAGCAAACCACGGGGAGATTATCAGCCCCAGCATTTT; CDR3aa: CASKPRGDYQPQHF
v_gene: TRBV7-9; abundance: -; len: 13; j_gene: TRBJ1-1; d_gene: TRBD1; CDR3nt: TGTGCCAGCAGCGCCGGACAGGCAACCAAAGCTTTCTTT; CDR3aa: CASSAGQATKAFF
v_gene: TRBV4-1; abundance: -; len: 17; j_gene: TRBJ1-1; d_gene: -; CDR3nt: TGCGCCAGCAGCCAACTGGCGGGCAGGGGAGTTGTCACTGAAGCTTTCTTT; CDR3aa: CASSQLAGRGVVTEAFF
v_gene: TRBV7-2; abundance: -; len: 16; j_gene: TRBJ2-3; d_gene: -; CDR3nt: TGTGCCAGCAGCTTATTTCTCGGCGGGAGCACAGATACGCAGTATTTT; CDR3aa: CASSLFLGGSTDTQYF
v_gene: TRBV7-9; abundance: -; len: 16; j_gene: TRBJ2-3; d_gene: TRBD2; CDR3nt: TGTGCCAGCAGCTTGGTTGCGGGAGGGCCCCAAGATACGCAGTATTTT; CDR3aa: CASSLVAGGPQDTQYF
v_gene: TRBV11-3; abundance: -; len: 13; j_gene: TRBJ2-5; d_gene: -; CDR3nt: TGTGCCAGCAGCTTGGTAGGGTTTGAGACCCAGTACTTC; CDR3aa: CASSLVGFETQYF
v_gene: TRBV2; abundance: -; len: 13; j_gene: TRBJ2-2; d_gene: -; CDR3nt: TGTGCCAGCAGAGCAGAAAACACCGGGGAGCTGTTTTTT; CDR3aa: CASRAENTGELFF
v_gene: TRBV24-1; abundance: -; len: 15; j_gene: TRBJ2-5; d_gene: TRBD2; CDR3nt: TGTGCCACCAGTGGGGAGCTGGGGGGGGAAGAGACCCAGTACTTC; CDR3aa: CATSGELGGEETQYF
v_gene: TRBV15; abundance: -; len: 14; j_gene: TRBJ1-2; d_gene: -; CDR3nt: TGTGCCACCAGCAGAGATCGGGGAACGGGTGGCTACACCTTC; CDR3aa: CATSRDRGTGGYTF
v_gene: TRBV15; abundance: -; len: 16; j_gene: TRBJ2-3; d_gene: -; CDR3nt: TGTGCCACCAGCAGAGTTACAGGAGTGCCCTCAGATACGCAGTATTTT; CDR3aa: CATSRVTGVPSDTQYF
v_gene: TRBV11-3; abundance: -; len: 16; j_gene: TRBJ2-1; d_gene: TRBD2; CDR3nt: TGTGCCAGCGAAGGGGGACTAGCGGATGATTACAATGAGCAGTTCTTC; CDR3aa: CASEGGLADDYNEQFF
v_gene: TRBV7-9; abundance: -; len: 14; j_gene: TRBJ1-2; d_gene: TRBD1; CDR3nt: TGTGCCAGCAGCGCCGACAGGGAGGGCTATGGCTACACCTTC; CDR3aa: CASSADREGYGYTF
v_gene: TRBV5-6; abundance: -; len: 14; j_gene: TRBJ1-6; d_gene: TRBD1; CDR3nt: TGTGCCAGCAGACAGACAGGGAGGAATTCACCCCTCCACTTT; CDR3aa: CASRQTGRNSPLHF
v_gene: TRBV27; abundance: -; len: 15; j_gene: TRBJ2-7; d_gene: -; CDR3nt: TGTGCCAGCAGTCCCCGCCGAGCGGCCTACTACGAGCAGTACTTC; CDR3aa: CASSPRRAAYYEQYF
v_gene: TRBV2; abundance: -; len: 14; j_gene: TRBJ1-1; d_gene: TRBD1; CDR3nt: TGTGCCAGCAGACCCGACAGGGTCGGTGGTGAAGCTTTCTTT; CDR3aa: CASRPDRVGGEAFF
v_gene: TRBV10-3; abundance: -; len: 16; j_gene: TRBJ2-3; d_gene: TRBD2; CDR3nt: TGTGCCATCAGTGAGTCGGGGACTAGCGGCACAGATACGCAGTATTTT; CDR3aa: CAISESGTSGTDTQYF
v_gene: TRBV27; abundance: -; len: 15; j_gene: TRBJ2-7; d_gene: TRBD1; CDR3nt: TGTGCCAGCAGTCCACGCCACAGGGGTATATACGAGCAGTACTTC; CDR3aa: CASSPRHRGIYEQYF
v_gene: TRBV3-1/TRBV3-2; abundance: -; len: 15; j_gene: TRBJ1-2; d_gene: TRBD1; CDR3nt: TGTGCCAGCAGCACCGAGGGACAGTCCTTCGGTGGCTACACCTTC; CDR3aa: CASSTEGQSFGGYTF
v_gene: TRBV4-2; abundance: -; len: 15; j_gene: TRBJ1-5; d_gene: -; CDR3nt: TGTGCCAGCAGCCAAGAGCGGGGCGCTTCTAAGCCCCAGCATTTT; CDR3aa: CASSQERGASKPQHF
v_gene: TRBV7-9; abundance: -; len: 13; j_gene: TRBJ1-1; d_gene: -; CDR3nt: TGTGCCAGCAGCACTCGGGACCCCTTTGAAGCTTTCTTT; CDR3aa: CASSTRDPFEAFF
v_gene: TRBV28; abundance: -; len: 15; j_gene: TRBJ2-7; d_gene: -; CDR3nt: TGTGCCAGCAGCCCTAGGAGGGGAGGGGGAAGCGAGCAGTACTTC; CDR3aa: CASSPRRGGGSEQYF
v_gene: TRBV28; abundance: -; len: 18; j_gene: TRBJ1-5; d_gene: TRBD1; CDR3nt: TGTGCCAGCAGCCGAGGACCAGGGGGCGGTGTCGGCAATCAGCCCCAGCATTTT; CDR3aa: CASSRGPGGGVGNQPQHF
v_gene: TRBV12-3/TRBV12-4; abundance: few; len: 13; j_gene: TRBJ1-5; d_gene: -; CDR3nt: TGTGCCAGCAGTCCGGGGGGGGTGCAGCCCCAGCATTTT; CDR3aa: CASSPGGVQPQHF
v_gene: TRBV3-1/TRBV3-2; abundance: -; len: 15; j_gene: TRBJ1-2; d_gene: -; CDR3nt: TGTGCCAGCAGCCAAGATCCAGAGGGGGTGTGGGGCTACACCTTC; CDR3aa: CASSQDPEGVWGYTF
v_gene: TRBV23-1; abundance: -; len: 14; j_gene: TRBJ2-7; d_gene: -; CDR3nt: TGCGCCAGCAGTCATCCCGGGGGAAAGTACGAGCAGTACTTC; CDR3aa: CASSHPGGKYEQYF
v_gene: TRBV27; abundance: -; len: 14; j_gene: TRBJ1-5; d_gene: TRBD1; CDR3nt: TGTGCCAGCAGTCCGGGGACAGGTGTTTGGCCCCAGCATTTT; CDR3aa: CASSPGTGVWPQHF